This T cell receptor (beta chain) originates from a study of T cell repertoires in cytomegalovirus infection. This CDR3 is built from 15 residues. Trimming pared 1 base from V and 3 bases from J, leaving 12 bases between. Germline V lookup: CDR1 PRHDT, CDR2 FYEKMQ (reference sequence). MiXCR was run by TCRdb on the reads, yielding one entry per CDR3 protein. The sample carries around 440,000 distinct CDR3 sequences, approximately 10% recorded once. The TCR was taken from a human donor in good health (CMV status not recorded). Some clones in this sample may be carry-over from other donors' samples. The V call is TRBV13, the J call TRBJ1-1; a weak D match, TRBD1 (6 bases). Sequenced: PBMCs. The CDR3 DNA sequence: TGTGCCAGCAGCTTAGTCTGGGGGCGGGACACTGAAGCTTTCTTT. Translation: CASSLVWGRDTEAFF.